This note documents a single TCR beta chain sequence. Its antigen is still unknown. This record belongs to a study of OX40 agonist ivuxolimab in advanced cancers. Findings and caveats of the study: There were, on average, more expanded clones in CD8+ T cells than in CD4+.

CDR3 length: 13 amino acids. CDR1 is SQVTM, CDR2 ANQGSEA, per germline. Trimming left V 6 bases short and J 2 bases short, with 11 bases between. Clones were sequenced by immunoSEQ multiplex PCR, and TCRdb holds only the in-frame ones, with some missing. The repertoire consists of roughly 48,000 clones, with around 89% occurring once and the leading ten covering around a third. The sample in question was CD4+ or CD8+ T cells sorted from blood, obtained in a trial of the OX40 agonist ivuxolimab. The source of this sequence is an adult with an advanced solid tumor such as melanoma, head and neck, liver or kidney cancer. The rearrangement links TRBV29-1 to TRBJ1-5, with D possibly being TRBD1 (5 bases). CDR3 bases: TGCAGCGTCCCCGGGGCCGGCAATCAGCCCCAGCATTTT. It specifies CSVPGAGNQPQHF.